This T cell receptor beta chain emerged from a study of memory CD4+ T cells and cytomegalovirus serostatus. Study outcomes and limitations: Median bootstrapped AUC for CMV status was around 0.96 originally, just under 0.93 US-trained.

TCRdb's copy holds only in-frame clones and misses some; the assay was immunoSEQ multiplex PCR. The data show around 84,000 clones, 65% to 85% seen once. The sort gate was single viable CD3+CD4+CD8-CD45RO+ cells for memory CD4+ T cells. This clone was found once. What it binds is not known. The sample was memory CD4+ T cells from blood. The receptor was isolated from an adult in good health and CMV-seronegative.

CDR3 sequence: CASSPGQDTEAFF. CDR3 DNA sequence: TGTGCCAGCTCACCGGGACAGGACACTGAAGCTTTCTTT. The gene calls are TRBV18 and TRBJ1-1, with TRBD1 identical over 8 bases. This CDR3 comprises 13 residues. CDR1 and CDR2 (germline): KGHSH, LQKENI. V lost 3 bases and J lost 3; bases outside the gene matches: 0.